This TCR beta chain was profiled in a study of early T cells in non-severe SARS-CoV-2 infection. Study-wide background: It was bulk RNA from unsorted whole blood that was sequenced, and the chains were unpaired.

Unique molecular identifiers tagged individual cDNA molecules. MiXCR, run by TCRdb on the 5' RACE reads, gives a single entry per CDR3 protein. The sample consists of around 44,000 distinct CDR3 sequences, about 9.2% of them appearing once. The study's findings and limits: Lookups in VDJdb leaned toward anti-spike CD8 responses and missed private and CD4 specificities.

This clonotype was counted at least ten times. Its antigen is still unknown. The CDR3 is made up of 16 amino acids. Germline trimming cut 11 bases from V and 4 bases from J; bases unmatched to any gene: 16. The germline V gene encodes CDR1 WNHNN and CDR2 SYGVQD (reference sequence). This clonotype originated in an adult who was a healthcare worker with PCR-confirmed SARS-CoV-2 infection or an uninfected control (not recorded which). This chain connects TRBV10-1 to TRBJ2-3; TRBD2 matches 9 bases. The sequenced sample was whole blood. The CDR3 nucleotides read TGCGCCTTCATTTTCCGGAGGGTAGCGGGAGCAGATACGCAGTATTTT. Its protein product is CAFIFRRVAGADTQYF.